This record covers a single TCR beta chain. What it binds is not known. The sample originates from a study of shared clonotypes between healthy human individuals. Per germline, CDR1 SQVTM and CDR2 ANQGSEA. V lost 5 bases and J 2 bases, leaving 12 bases between the germline ends. CDR3 length: 13 amino acids. The study's findings and limits: Shared across several donors were around 4.7% of the naive CD4 clonotypes. Non-shared clonotypes showed lower generation probabilities than clonotypes common to all four donors.

Naive CD8 cells comprised CD45RO-negative, CCR7-positively selected cells, excluding terminally differentiated effector memory CD45RA+ cells. DNA at about 210 ng, tens of thousands of T cell genomes, went into sorted-subset replicate PCRs. Clones were sequenced by immunoSEQ multiplex PCR, and TCRdb holds only the in-frame ones, with some missing. The sample lists about 1.9 million clones, around 95% occurring once. The rearrangement uses TRBV29-1 and TRBJ1-2; no firm D call. The material sequenced was naive CD8+ T cells from PBMCs. This sequence was found in a man aged 18 to 30 in good health. Some clones in this sample may be carry-over from other donors' samples. CDR3 amino acids: CSVMVSPNYGYTF. In DNA, the CDR3 is TGCAGCGTTATGGTCAGCCCGAACTATGGCTACACCTTC.